This passage covers 2 T cell receptor beta chains from one sample sequenced in a study of blood T cell repertoires in COVID-19. Method: immunoSEQ multiplex PCR; TCRdb's copy keeps in-frame clones and lacks some. The sample shows about 180,000 clones, 87% of them seen only once. The sample comprised peripheral blood. Receptors were obtained from a woman between 45 and 60 years old with acute or convalescent COVID-19.

The chain couples TRBV19 to TRBJ2-2, with 7 bases that match TRBD1. The CDR3 extends over 16 amino acids. Germline loops: CDR1 LNHDA, CDR2 SQIVND (reference sequence). V dropped 7 bases and J dropped 3; count of bases not matched to a gene: 11. CDR3 loop: CASTVSGQRDTGELFF. For the CDR3, the DNA is TGTGCCAGTACTGTTTCGGGACAGAGGGACACCGGGGAGCTGTTTTTT. Based on the CDR3 plus reference TRBV19 and TRBJ2-2, the full variable domain is DGGITQSPKYLFRKEGQNVTLSCEQNLNHDAMYWYRQDPGQGLRLIYYSQIVNDFQKGDIAEGYSVSREKKESFPLTVTSAQKNPTAFYLCASTVSGQRDTGELFFGEGSRLTVL.

The chain uses TRBV3-1 (or the pseudogene TRBV3-2) and TRBJ2-7; D is perhaps TRBD2 (5 bases). V dropped 6 bases and J dropped 6 bases, with 9 bases sitting between them. Germline-derived CDR1 and CDR2 are LGHDT and YNNKEL (reference sequence). The CDR3 runs 11 residues. CDR3 sequence reads: CASSREGEQYF. In nucleotides, the CDR3 is TGTGCCAGCAGTCGAGAGGGCGAGCAGTACTTC.